This entry lists 22 T cell receptor beta chains sequenced from one sample in a study of blood T cell repertoires in COVID-19. Method: immunoSEQ multiplex PCR; TCRdb's copy keeps in-frame clones and lacks some. The data hold 55,000 to 75,000 clones, with 80% to 90% observed a single time. Sequencing was performed on peripheral blood. These receptors were collected from a man aged 50 to 60 with active COVID-19.

This clone was observed a single time. This chain connects TRBV7-3 to TRBJ2-5, with TRBD2 matching over 11 bases. Germline lookup yields CDR1 SGHTA and CDR2 FQGTGA. This CDR3 has 15 residues. The V segment lost 4 bases and the J segment 5 bases; nucleotides outside the gene matches: 6. CDR3 sequence (DNA): TGTGCCAGCAGCTCCTTAGCGGGAGGGGCGGAGACCCAGTACTTC. Protein product: CASSSLAGGAETQYF.

The V gene is TRBV7-9, the J gene TRBJ2-7; TRBD1 aligns across 7 bases. The V gene end was trimmed by 4 bases and the J gene end by 0 bases; junction bases not matched to a gene: 18. Germline V lookup: CDR1 SEHNR, CDR2 FQNEAQ (reference sequence). The CDR3 sequence is 19 residues long. Here the CDR3 reads CASSSLSSTGTENSYEQYF. The CDR3 DNA follows: TGTGCCAGCAGCTCACTATCCTCAACCGGGACAGAGAACTCCTACGAGCAGTACTTC.

In this sample, this clone turned up once. CDR3 sequence: CASCRQGSSYEQYF. In DNA form, the CDR3 reads TGTGCCAGCTGCAGACAGGGGAGCTCCTACGAGCAGTACTTC. The rearrangement uses TRBV2 and TRBJ2-7; 8 nucleotides align to TRBD1. The junction had 6 bases not matched to a gene; V was cut back by 8 bases and J by 0 bases. The CDR3 has 14 amino acids. From germline, CDR1 is SNHLY and CDR2 FYNNEI.

The rearrangement joins TRBV11-1 to TRBJ2-6, with D tentatively TRBD1 (5 bases). V lost 4 bases to trimming and J lost 0 bases, with 7 bases between them. This CDR3 has 15 amino acids. The germline V gene encodes CDR1 SGHAT and CDR2 FQDESV (reference sequence). The CDR3 region is CASSSDSSGANVLTF. CDR3 nucleotides: TGTGCCAGCAGCTCAGACAGCTCTGGGGCCAACGTCCTGACTTTC.

The rearrangement uses TRBV27 and TRBJ2-3; TRBD2 matches 14 bases. CDR3 length equals 14 residues. Germline V lookup: CDR1 MNHEY, CDR2 SMNVEV (reference sequence). V dropped 10 bases and J dropped 5; count of bases not matched to a gene: 5. The CDR3 loop is CATMTSGREDTQYF. For the CDR3, the DNA is TGTGCCACCATGACTAGCGGGAGGGAAGATACGCAGTATTTT.

The CDR3 DNA reads TGTGCCAGCAGCTTGGGGATCGGGGTCGGAGAGACCCAGTACTTC. Translated: CASSLGIGVGETQYF. The chain uses TRBV5-4 and TRBJ2-5; a weak D match, TRBD2 (5 bases). The CDR3 has 15 residues. Germline CDR1 and CDR2: SGHNT and YYREEE (reference sequence). Deletions cut 0 bases from V and 4 bases from J, with 13 bases between.

CDR3 sequence reads: CASSPQGNEQYF. The CDR3 DNA reads TGCGCCAGCAGCCCCCAGGGGAACGAGCAGTACTTC. The genes are TRBV5-1 and TRBJ2-7; D perhaps matches TRBD1 (6 bases). Germline V lookup: CDR1 SGHRS, CDR2 YFSETQ. V was cut by 4 bases and J by 5 bases, with 10 bases left in between. This CDR3 is 12 amino acids long.

V and J are TRBV3-1 (or the pseudogene TRBV3-2) and TRBJ2-1, with D possibly matching TRBD1 (7 bases). Germline loops: CDR1 LGHDT, CDR2 YNNKEL (reference sequence). CDR3 length equals 16 residues. Trimming stripped 3 bases from V and 5 bases from J, with 17 bases between. This CDR3 is CASSHRRGQRNNEQFF. CDR3 nucleotide sequence: TGTGCCAGCAGCCATCGGAGGGGACAGAGGAACAATGAGCAGTTCTTC.

The chain joins TRBV12-3 or TRBV12-4 to TRBJ2-2, with a possible D match to TRBD1 (5 bases). Deletions cut 6 bases from V and 5 bases from J, with 10 bases between. The CDR3 has 13 amino acids. The CDR3 region is CASSLTATGELFF. The DNA of the CDR3 is TGTGCCAGCAGCTTGACAGCTACCGGGGAGCTGTTTTTT.

The chain has TRBV5-6 and TRBJ2-3, with D perhaps matching TRBD2 (5 bases). The germline V and J ends were trimmed by 7 bases and 2 bases, with 14 bases remaining between them. Germline CDR1 is SGHDT and CDR2 is YYEEEE. The CDR3 has 14 residues. Here the CDR3 DNA reads TGTGCCAGCGCTCTTCGAGGACTCACAGATACGCAGTATTTT. It translates to CASALRGLTDTQYF.

V is TRBV5-4 and J is TRBJ1-1; D is undetermined. Looked up from germline, CDR1 is SGHNT and CDR2 is YYREEE (reference sequence). The CDR3 has 14 amino acids. Trimming removed 0 bases at V and 4 bases at J, with 10 bases between. The CDR3 DNA reads as TGTGCCAGCAGCTTGGCCACGGAGTCCACTGAAGCTTTCTTT. Translated, it gives CASSLATESTEAFF.

In DNA, the CDR3 is TGTGCCAGCAGTGAAGGGGACAGGTGGTACTTAGCTTTCTTT. It translates to CASSEGDRWYLAFF. V usage is TRBV2 and J usage is TRBJ1-1; the match to TRBD1 covers 8 bases. The CDR3 runs 14 residues. Unmatched junction bases numbered 8, after V lost 1 base and J lost 10 bases. Germline assignment: CDR1 SNHLY and CDR2 FYNNEI.

Ten or more counts support this clone. The V gene is TRBV28, the J gene TRBJ1-2; D is unresolved. CDR3 length equals 14 residues. The V gene lost 1 base and the J gene lost 2 bases, with 8 bases spanning the gap. CDR1 is MDHEN, CDR2 SYDVKM, per germline. The CDR3, as DNA: TGTGCCAGCAGTTTATATGGAGGGAACTATGGCTACACCTTC. The encoded protein is CASSLYGGNYGYTF.

This clone occurred once. The J gene is TRBJ1-4, the V gene TRBV19, with D maybe TRBD1 (6 bases). Per germline, CDR1 LNHDA and CDR2 SQIVND (reference sequence). The CDR3 is made up of 15 amino acids. The V end was cut by 3 bases, the J end by 0 bases, with 8 bases between. The CDR3 spells CASSMDRATNEKLFF. The DNA of the CDR3 is TGTGCCAGTAGTATGGACAGAGCAACTAATGAAAAACTGTTTTTT.

This clone was counted a single time. The chain joins TRBV28 to TRBJ1-2, with D possibly being TRBD1 (6 bases). CDR1 MDHEN and CDR2 SYDVKM come from the germline V gene. The CDR3 spans 15 residues. Trimming removed 2 bases from V and 2 bases from J, with 12 bases in between. The CDR3 reads CASSLRVTGNYGYTF. The CDR3 bases are TGTGCCAGCAGTTTAAGGGTGACAGGAAACTATGGCTACACCTTC.

J is TRBJ2-7 and V is TRBV5-1, with no clear D. Germline V lookup: CDR1 SGHRS, CDR2 YFSETQ. The V end lost 1 base, the J end lost 0 bases, and 8 bases lay between the germline ends. The CDR3 loop spans 14 amino acids. This chain's CDR3 is CASSLLPSSYEQYF. CDR3 sequence (DNA): TGCGCCAGCAGCTTGCTCCCTTCCTCCTACGAGCAGTACTTC.

The chain employs TRBV20-1 and TRBJ2-7; D assignment may be TRBD1 or TRBD2 (5 bases each). Trimming took off 3 bases at V and 7 bases at J, with 13 bases between the two ends. CDR1 and CDR2 from the germline V gene are DFQATT and SNEGSKA (reference sequence). This CDR3 contains 12 residues. The CDR3 DNA follows: TGCAGTGCTAGTGAGGGGCGGACGGAGCAGTACTTC. This sequence encodes CSASEGRTEQYF.

This chain links TRBV5-8 with TRBJ2-3; 9 bases line up with TRBD1. The J segment lost 0 bases and the V segment lost 3 bases, leaving 2 bases of the junction unmatched. The CDR3 extends over 15 amino acids. The germline V gene has CDR1 SGHTS and CDR2 YDEGEE. The CDR3 loop reads CASSSGQGSTDTQYF. The CDR3 DNA reads TGTGCCAGCAGCTCCGGACAGGGGAGCACAGATACGCAGTATTTT.

The gene calls are TRBV10-2 and TRBJ1-1, with D possibly being TRBD1 (5 bases). CDR1 and CDR2 from the germline V gene are WSHSY and SAAADI. Trimming cost V 2 bases and J 1 base, with 5 bases left between them. This CDR3 spans 13 amino acids. The CDR3 nucleotides are TGCGCCAGCAGTGAGAGGGGGAACACTGAAGCTTTCTTT. Protein sequence: CASSERGNTEAFF.

The V call is TRBV4-1, the J call TRBJ2-5, with TRBD1 as a possible D gene (6 bases). Germline-derived CDR1 and CDR2 are MGHRA and YSYEKL. Trimming took 1 base from V and 5 from J, leaving 17 bases between them. This CDR3 is built from 16 residues. CDR3 in amino acids: CASSQGPITGPETQYF. The CDR3 nucleotides are TGCGCCAGCAGCCAAGGCCCGATCACAGGGCCTGAGACCCAGTACTTC.

The chain employs TRBV27 and TRBJ1-1; 9 nucleotides agree with TRBD1. Trimming at V came to 5 bases and at J to 2 bases, leaving 0 bases not matched to a gene. Germline CDR1 MNHEY, CDR2 SMNVEV (reference sequence). This CDR3 is built from 13 residues. CDR3: CASSTGGNTEAFF. CDR3 sequence (DNA): TGTGCCAGCAGTACAGGGGGCAACACTGAAGCTTTCTTT.

The chain carries TRBV6-5 and TRBJ2-7; the match to TRBD1 covers 7 bases. The CDR3 extends over 13 amino acids. V shed 4 bases and J 4 bases; nucleotides not matched to a gene: 4. Looked up from germline, CDR1 is MNHEY and CDR2 is SVGAGI. The CDR3, as DNA: TGTGCCAGCAGTTTTTACAGGGGATACGAGCAGTACTTC. Translated, it gives CASSFYRGYEQYF.